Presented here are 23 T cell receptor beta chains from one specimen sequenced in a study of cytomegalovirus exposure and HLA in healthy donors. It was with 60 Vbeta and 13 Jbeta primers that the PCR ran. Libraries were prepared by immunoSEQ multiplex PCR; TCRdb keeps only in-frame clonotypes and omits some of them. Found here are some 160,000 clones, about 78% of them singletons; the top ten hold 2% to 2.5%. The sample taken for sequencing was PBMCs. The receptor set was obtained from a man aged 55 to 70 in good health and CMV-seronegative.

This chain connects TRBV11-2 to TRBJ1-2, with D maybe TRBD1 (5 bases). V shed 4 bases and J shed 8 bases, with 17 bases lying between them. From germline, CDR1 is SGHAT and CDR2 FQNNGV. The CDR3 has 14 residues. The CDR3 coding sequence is TGTGCCAGCAGCTACCCCTTCAGGGATCGCGGCTACACCTTC. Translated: CASSYPFRDRGYTF.

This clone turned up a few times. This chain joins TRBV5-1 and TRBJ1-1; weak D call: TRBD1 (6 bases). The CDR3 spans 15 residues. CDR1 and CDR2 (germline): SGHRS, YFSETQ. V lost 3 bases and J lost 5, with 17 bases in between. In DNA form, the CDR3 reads TGCGCCAGCAGCTCGTTGGGGGGGCGGGGAACTGAAGCTTTCTTT. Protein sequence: CASSSLGGRGTEAFF.

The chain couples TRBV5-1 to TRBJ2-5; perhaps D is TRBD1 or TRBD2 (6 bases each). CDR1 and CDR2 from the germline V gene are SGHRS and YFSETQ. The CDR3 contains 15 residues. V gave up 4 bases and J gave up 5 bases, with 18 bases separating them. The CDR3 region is CASSLGTLAGETQYF. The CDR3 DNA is TGCGCCAGCAGCCTGGGGACACTAGCAGGGGAGACCCAGTACTTC.

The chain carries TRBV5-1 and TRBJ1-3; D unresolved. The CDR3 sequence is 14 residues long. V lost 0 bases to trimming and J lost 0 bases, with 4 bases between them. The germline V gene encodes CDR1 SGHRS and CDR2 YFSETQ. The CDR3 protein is CASSLDSSGNTIYF. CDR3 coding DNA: TGCGCCAGCAGCTTGGACAGCTCTGGAAACACCATATATTTT.

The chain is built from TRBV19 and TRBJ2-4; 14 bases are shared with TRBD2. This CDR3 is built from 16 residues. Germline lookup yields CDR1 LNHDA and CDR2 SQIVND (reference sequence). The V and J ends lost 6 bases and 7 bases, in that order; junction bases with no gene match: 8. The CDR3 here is CASSGLAGGNVNIQYF. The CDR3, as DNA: TGTGCCAGTAGCGGACTAGCGGGGGGAAATGTGAACATTCAGTACTTC.

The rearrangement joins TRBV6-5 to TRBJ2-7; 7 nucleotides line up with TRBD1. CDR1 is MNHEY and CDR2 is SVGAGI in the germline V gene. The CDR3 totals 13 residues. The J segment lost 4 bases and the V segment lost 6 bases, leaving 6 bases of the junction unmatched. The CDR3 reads CASRATGLYEQYF. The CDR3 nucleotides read TGTGCCAGCAGGGCGACAGGGTTATACGAGCAGTACTTC.

CDR3 nucleotide sequence: TGTGCCAGCAGCTGTAGCGGGAGGACGGTGACCCAGTACTTC. Amino acids: CASSCSGRTVTQYF. This sequence joins TRBV7-4 and TRBJ2-5; 10 positions match TRBD2. CDR3 size: 14 residues. Germline V lookup: CDR1 SGHVT, CDR2 SQSDAQ. V shed 4 bases, J shed 7 bases, and the junction held 6 bases outside the gene matches.

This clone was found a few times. In DNA, the CDR3 is TGTGCCAGCAGTTACGGGGCGGACAGGGGAACCGGGGAGCTGTTTTTT. Translating gives CASSYGADRGTGELFF. The rearrangement joins TRBV6-6 to TRBJ2-2, with TRBD1 matching over 9 bases. Germline trimming cut 2 bases from V and 5 bases from J; bases unmatched to any gene: 6. CDR1 is MNHNY, CDR2 SVGAGI, per germline (reference sequence). This CDR3 has 16 residues.

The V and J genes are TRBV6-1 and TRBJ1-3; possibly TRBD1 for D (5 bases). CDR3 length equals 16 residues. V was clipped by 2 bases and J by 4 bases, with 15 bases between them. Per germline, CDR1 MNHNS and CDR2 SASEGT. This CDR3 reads CASSEFGHSRGNTIYF. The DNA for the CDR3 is TGTGCCAGCAGTGAATTTGGACATAGCAGAGGAAACACCATATATTTT.

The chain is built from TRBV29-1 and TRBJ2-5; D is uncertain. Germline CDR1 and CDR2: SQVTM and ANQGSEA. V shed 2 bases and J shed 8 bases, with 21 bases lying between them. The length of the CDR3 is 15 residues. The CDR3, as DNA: TGCAGCGTTGAAAGCCCGGCAGGTCTGGGTGAAACCCAGTACTTC. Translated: CSVESPAGLGETQYF.

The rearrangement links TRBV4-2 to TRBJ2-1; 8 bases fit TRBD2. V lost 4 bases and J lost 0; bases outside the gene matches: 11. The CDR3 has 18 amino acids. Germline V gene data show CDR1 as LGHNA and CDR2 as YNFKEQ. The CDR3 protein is CASSPIYGGAGSYNEQFF. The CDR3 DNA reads TGTGCCAGCAGCCCAATCTACGGGGGGGCCGGCTCCTACAATGAGCAGTTCTTC.

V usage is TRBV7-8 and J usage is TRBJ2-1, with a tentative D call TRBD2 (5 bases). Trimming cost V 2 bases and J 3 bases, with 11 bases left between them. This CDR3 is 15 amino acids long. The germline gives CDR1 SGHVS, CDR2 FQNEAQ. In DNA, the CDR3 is TGTGCCAGCAGCTTACCTAGCCGGGGCTACAATGAGCAGTTCTTC. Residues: CASSLPSRGYNEQFF.

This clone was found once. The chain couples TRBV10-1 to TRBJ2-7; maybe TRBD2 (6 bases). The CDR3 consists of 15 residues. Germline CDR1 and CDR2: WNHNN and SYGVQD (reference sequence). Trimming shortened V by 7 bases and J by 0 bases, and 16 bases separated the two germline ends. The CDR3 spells CASILTRCNSYEQYF. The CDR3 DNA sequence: TGCGCCAGCATCCTGACTAGATGCAACTCCTACGAGCAGTACTTC.

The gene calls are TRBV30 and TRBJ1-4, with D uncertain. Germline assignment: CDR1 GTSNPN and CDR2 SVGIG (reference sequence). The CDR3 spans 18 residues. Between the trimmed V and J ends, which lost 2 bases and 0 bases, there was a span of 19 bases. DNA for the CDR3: TGTGCCTGGAGTACGATCCGGCGACTCCCCGCAACTAATGAAAAACTGTTTTTT. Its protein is CAWSTIRRLPATNEKLFF.

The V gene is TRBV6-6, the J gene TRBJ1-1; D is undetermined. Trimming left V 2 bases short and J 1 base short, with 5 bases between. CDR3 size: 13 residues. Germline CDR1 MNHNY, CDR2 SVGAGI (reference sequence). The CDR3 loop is CASSYRGNTEAFF. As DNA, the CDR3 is TGTGCCAGCAGTTACCGCGGGAACACTGAAGCTTTCTTT.

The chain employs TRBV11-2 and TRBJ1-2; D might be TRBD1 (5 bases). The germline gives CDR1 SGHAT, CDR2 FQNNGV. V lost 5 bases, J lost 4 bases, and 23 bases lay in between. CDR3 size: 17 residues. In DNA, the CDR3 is TGTGCCAGCAGCCCCCGGGCCGGGGCAGGGAGGATCTATGGCTACACCTTC. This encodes CASSPRAGAGRIYGYTF. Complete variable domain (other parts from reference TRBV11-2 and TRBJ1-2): EAGVAQSPRYKIIEKRQSVAFWCNPISGHATLYWYQQILGQGPKLLIQFQNNGVVDDSQLPKDRFSAERLKGVDSTLKIQPAKLEDSAVYLCASSPRAGAGRIYGYTFGSGTRLTVV.

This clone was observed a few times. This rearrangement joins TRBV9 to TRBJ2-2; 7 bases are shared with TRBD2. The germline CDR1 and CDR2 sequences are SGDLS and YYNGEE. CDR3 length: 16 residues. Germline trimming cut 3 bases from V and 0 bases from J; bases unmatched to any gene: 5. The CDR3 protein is CASSAAGTTNTGELFF. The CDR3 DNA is TGTGCCAGCAGCGCCGCCGGGACTACGAACACCGGGGAGCTGTTTTTT. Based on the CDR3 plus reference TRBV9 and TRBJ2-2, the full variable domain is DSGVTQTPKHLITATGQRVTLRCSPRSGDLSVYWYQQSLDQGLQFLIQYYNGEERAKGNILERFSAQQFPDLHSELNLSSLELGDSALYFCASSAAGTTNTGELFFGEGSRLTVL.

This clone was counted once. The CDR3 DNA reads as TGTGCCAGCAGCTTAAATGCAGGGGCTGAAGCTTTCTTT. This encodes CASSLNAGAEAFF. V gene TRBV7-8 combines with J gene TRBJ1-1; D might be TRBD1 (6 bases). Germline assignment: CDR1 SGHVS and CDR2 FQNEAQ. CDR3 length: 13 amino acids. The V gene lost 2 bases and the J gene lost 6 bases, with 10 bases spanning the gap. The whole variable domain, remainder taken from reference TRBV7-8 and TRBJ1-1, is GAGVSQSPRYKVAKRGQDVALRCDPISGHVSLFWYQQALGQGPEFLTYFQNEAQLDKSGLPSDRFFAERPEGSVSTLKIQRTQQEDSAVYLCASSLNAGAEAFFGQGTRLTVV.

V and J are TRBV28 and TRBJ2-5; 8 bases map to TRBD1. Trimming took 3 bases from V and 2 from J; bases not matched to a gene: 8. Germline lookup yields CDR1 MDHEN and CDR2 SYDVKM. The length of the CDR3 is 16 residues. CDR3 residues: CASSFQGAVKQETQYF. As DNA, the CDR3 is TGTGCCAGCAGTTTCCAGGGGGCGGTGAAACAAGAGACCCAGTACTTC.

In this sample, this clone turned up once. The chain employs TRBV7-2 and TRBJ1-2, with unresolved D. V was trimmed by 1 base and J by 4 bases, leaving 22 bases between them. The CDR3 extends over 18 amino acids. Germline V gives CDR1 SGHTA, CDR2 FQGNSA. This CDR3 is CASSLGVGSAGKSYGYTF. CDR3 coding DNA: TGTGCCAGCAGCTTAGGGGTTGGGTCGGCAGGAAAGTCCTATGGCTACACCTTC.

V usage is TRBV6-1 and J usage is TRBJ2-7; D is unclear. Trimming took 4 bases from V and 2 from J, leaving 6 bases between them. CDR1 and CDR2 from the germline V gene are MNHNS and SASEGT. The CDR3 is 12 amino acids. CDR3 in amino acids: CASSVHAYEQYF. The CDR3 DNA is TGTGCCAGCAGTGTACATGCCTACGAGCAGTACTTC.

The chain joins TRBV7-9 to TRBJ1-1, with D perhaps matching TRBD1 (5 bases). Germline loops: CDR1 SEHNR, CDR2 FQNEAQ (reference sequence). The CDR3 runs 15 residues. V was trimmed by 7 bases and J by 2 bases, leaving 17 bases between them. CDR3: CASKRQPPFNTEAFF. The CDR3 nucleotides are TGTGCCAGCAAGAGACAGCCCCCATTCAACACTGAAGCTTTCTTT.

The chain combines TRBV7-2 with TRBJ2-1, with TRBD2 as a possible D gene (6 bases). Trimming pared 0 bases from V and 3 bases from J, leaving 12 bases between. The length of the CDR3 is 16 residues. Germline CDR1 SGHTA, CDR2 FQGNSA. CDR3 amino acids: CASSLASGSNYNEQFF. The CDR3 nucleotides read TGTGCCAGCAGCTTAGCGAGCGGGTCTAACTACAATGAGCAGTTCTTC.